This TCR beta chain was profiled in a study of blood T cell repertoires in COVID-19. Study context: Specimens from acute and convalescent COVID-19 originated in the United States, Italy and Spain. PBMCs, B-cell-depleted T cells, or T cells were the source of the cDNA or gDNA that made up the material.

This CDR3 is built from 18 residues. Deletions cut 4 bases from V and 5 bases from J, with 25 bases between. CDR1 is SGHRS and CDR2 is YFSETQ in the germline V gene. Original data processing: Reference gene primer amplification in the assay estimated nucleated cell counts. TCRdb keeps only in-frame clones here, not all; method: immunoSEQ multiplex PCR. That table furnishes V, J and clone size, whereas the DNA furnished D and trimming. The sample has tens of thousands of clones, around 80% seen once. This clone was counted a few times. The sample taken for sequencing was peripheral blood. The chain carries TRBV5-1 and TRBJ2-1; TRBD1 is a possible D gene (7 bases). The TCR comes from a human donor in a cohort sampled during active COVID-19. The CDR3 sequence: CASSPQGVGGPLNNEQFF. The CDR3 DNA sequence: TGCGCCAGCAGCCCCCAGGGGGTGGGGGGCCCCCTTAACAATGAGCAGTTCTTC.